This TCR beta chain was documented in a study of CD8+CD57+ T cells in acquired aplastic anemia. Looking at the study overall: Across the sorted CD4+ and CD8+ cells, DNA amounts averaged around 3.2 ug.

Germline values: CDR1 DFQATT, CDR2 SNEGSKA (reference sequence). V was clipped by 5 bases and J by 4 bases, with 9 bases between them. The CDR3 loop spans 11 amino acids. Flow cytometry had shown expanded CD8+CD57+ cells in the patients chosen for sequencing. When blood sampling took place, the patients had received no therapy. According to the study, genomic DNA was the template for TCR beta VDJ and CDR3 profiling. TCRdb independently ran MiXCR on the reads; one entry per CDR3 protein. The table lists some 180,000 distinct CDR3 sequences, roughly 60% of them singletons, with about 39% in the top ten. The study's findings and limits: Approximately 30 CD8+ CDR3 sequences were shared between patients and controls. No significant difference in CD8+ Simpson's diversity was found between patients and controls.

Comment on this clonotype: Its antigen is undetermined.

The sample was sorted CD4+, CD8+, or CD8+CD57+ T cells (not recorded which) from PBMCs. The chain recombines TRBV20-1 with TRBJ2-7; possible D gene TRBD1, 5 bases. This TCR derives from a human donor with aplastic anemia. DNA for the CDR3: TGCAGTGCTGCCCAGGGTTACGAGCAGTACTTC. This gives the protein CSAAQGYEQYF.